The T cell receptor beta chain under discussion was sequenced for a study of cytomegalovirus exposure and HLA in healthy donors. Study at large: A later analysis reported the same platform for the 100 to 150 validation repertoires and the roughly 700 first-cohort repertoires. Study findings and constraints: Investigators reported around 150 TCR beta chains as tied to cytomegalovirus. In vitro assays verified that a few CMV-associated chains recognized CMV antigens specifically. Some public TCRs appeared in many individuals, while most sequences were rare.

As for this clone: The antigen remains unidentified.

V was shortened by 9 bases and J by 4 bases, with 18 bases between the two germline ends. CDR3 length equals 14 residues. In germline, CDR1 is LNHDA, CDR2 SQIVND (reference sequence). The repertoire was sequenced with immunoSEQ multiplex PCR; TCRdb's copy has only in-frame clones and lacks some. The data hold some 130,000 clones, with around nine tenths observed a single time. The chain recombines TRBV19 with TRBJ1-2; D unclear. This TCR came from a woman younger than 30 in good health and CMV-seropositive. The sequencing sample was made of PBMCs. The CDR3 reads CASPKSGYGYGYTF. In DNA, the CDR3 is TGTGCCAGCCCGAAATCGGGGTATGGCTATGGCTACACCTTC.